Listed below are T cell receptor beta chains from one sample, sequenced in a study of shared clonotypes between healthy human individuals. TCRdb's copy holds only in-frame clones and misses some; the assay was immunoSEQ multiplex PCR. The repertoire holds roughly 2.5 million clones, with approximately 94% as singletons. Sequencing used naive CD4+ T cells sorted from blood. The receptor source for this set is a man younger than 35 in good health. Each CDR3 is given with its conserved first and last residue. The D gene is left open where the match is weak. Clone size appears in some rows only: once, few, many, or a class for an expanded clone.

D gene | J gene | clone size | V gene | CDR3 protein | CDR3 DNA
- | TRBJ1-6 | - | TRBV21-1 | CASSSTLSSYNSPLHF | TGTGCCAGCAGCAGTACACTTAGCTCCTATAATTCACCCCTCCACTTT
- | TRBJ1-3 | - | TRBV7-8 | CASSLSAGAGNTIYF | TGTGCCAGCAGCCTCTCCGCGGGGGCAGGGAACACCATATATTTT
- | TRBJ1-1 | - | TRBV30 | CAWSVSSRVNTEAFF | TGTGCCTGGAGTGTTTCGTCCAGGGTGAACACTGAAGCTTTCTTT
- | TRBJ1-2 | - | TRBV11-2 | CASSFGHSMGGGYTF | TGTGCCAGCAGCTTTGGTCATTCGATGGGTGGTGGCTACACCTTC
TRBD1 | TRBJ2-3 | - | TRBV6-1 | CASTGQGSDTQYF | TGTGCCAGCACGGGACAGGGTTCAGATACGCAGTATTTT
- | TRBJ1-1 | - | TRBV28 | CASFTGWNTEAFF | TGTGCCAGCTTTACAGGCTGGAACACTGAAGCTTTCTTT
TRBD1 | TRBJ2-7 | - | TRBV18 | CASSRGQGTYEQYF | TGTGCCAGCTCACGGGGACAGGGAACCTACGAGCAGTACTTC
- | TRBJ2-3 | - | TRBV30 | CAWDLRGSPDTQYF | TGTGCCTGGGACCTACGGGGGTCACCAGATACGCAGTATTTT
TRBD1 | TRBJ2-7 | - | TRBV4-1 | CASSQGGTGGYEQYF | TGCGCCAGCAGCCAAGGAGGGACAGGGGGCTACGAGCAGTACTTC
- | TRBJ2-7 | - | TRBV7-3 | CASSPFSAHEQYF | TGTGCCAGCAGCCCATTCAGCGCCCACGAGCAGTACTTC
- | TRBJ2-7 | - | TRBV11-3 | CASSLQSEREQYF | TGTGCCAGCAGCTTACAGAGCGAGCGCGAGCAGTACTTC
- | TRBJ2-3 | - | TRBV19 | CASRRQDTQYF | TGTGCCAGTAGACGCCAGGATACGCAGTATTTT
- | TRBJ2-1 | - | TRBV19 | CASRAGSSYNEQFF | TGTGCCAGTAGAGCCGGGAGCTCCTACAATGAGCAGTTCTTC
- | TRBJ1-3 | once | TRBV30 | CAWSVLSWGNTIYF | TGTGCCTGGAGTGTACTATCCTGGGGAAACACCATATATTTT
- | TRBJ1-2 | - | TRBV28 | CASSLGDGVYGYTF | TGTGCCAGCAGTTTGGGGGACGGGGTCTATGGCTACACCTTC
- | TRBJ2-3 | - | TRBV5-1 | CASSFGWPGDTQYF | TGCGCCAGCAGCTTCGGCTGGCCGGGAGATACGCAGTATTTT
TRBD1 | TRBJ2-7 | - | TRBV6-1 | CASSWGTGPYEQYF | TGTGCCAGCAGTTGGGGGACAGGGCCCTACGAGCAGTACTTC
- | TRBJ2-7 | - | TRBV10-3 | CAISLRAENYEQYF | TGTGCCATCAGTTTGCGGGCCGAAAACTACGAGCAGTACTTC
TRBD2 | TRBJ2-3 | - | TRBV6-5 | CASSYSPSGGLGTQYF | TGTGCCAGCAGTTACTCGCCCAGCGGGGGGTTGGGCACGCAGTATTTT
TRBD2 | TRBJ2-7 | - | TRBV10-3 | CAIRNGLASYEQYF | TGTGCCATCCGAAACGGACTAGCGTCCTACGAGCAGTACTTC
- | TRBJ1-5 | - | TRBV5-1 | CASSSEPGSNQPQHF | TGCGCCAGCAGTTCGGAGCCGGGGTCGAATCAGCCCCAGCATTTT
- | TRBJ2-3 | - | TRBV5-3 | CARTHEDTQYF | TGTGCCAGAACCCACGAAGATACGCAGTATTTT
TRBD1 | TRBJ1-4 | - | TRBV28 | CASRTGTEKLFF | TGTGCCAGCCGGACAGGGACTGAAAAACTGTTTTTT
- | TRBJ1-5 | - | TRBV21-1 | CASSKKRTRKTYLSNQPQHF | TGTGCCAGCAGCAAAAAAAGGACCCGTAAAACCTACCTTAGCAATCAGCCCCAGCATTTT
- | TRBJ2-5 | - | TRBV20-1 | CSARLQTQYF | TGCAGTGCTAGATTGCAGACCCAGTACTTC
- | TRBJ2-5 | - | TRBV6-6 | CASSYPGTRQETQYF | TGTGCCAGCAGTTACCCCGGGACTCGCCAAGAGACCCAGTACTTC
- | TRBJ1-5 | - | TRBV28 | CASSPIRREGNQPQHF | TGTGCCAGCAGCCCTATTCGGCGTGAGGGCAATCAGCCCCAGCATTTT
- | TRBJ1-5 | - | TRBV5-1 | CASSDPDGNQPQHF | TGCGCCAGCAGCGATCCGGACGGTAATCAGCCCCAGCATTTT
TRBD1 | TRBJ1-1 | - | TRBV28 | CASSKGDRVNAEAFF | TGTGCCAGCTCAAAGGGGGACAGGGTTAACGCTGAAGCTTTCTTT
TRBD1 | TRBJ1-5 | once | TRBV28 | CASSLPRQGTAALDQPQHF | TGTGCCAGCAGTTTACCCCGACAGGGGACAGCTGCCCTAGATCAGCCCCAGCATTTT
- | TRBJ2-7 | - | TRBV18 | CASSPPGRGSYEQYF | TGTGCCAGCTCACCACCAGGGAGAGGCTCCTACGAGCAGTACTTC
TRBD1 | TRBJ1-1 | - | TRBV5-1 | CASSLAGTGGTEAFF | TGCGCCAGCAGCTTGGCTGGGACAGGGGGCACTGAAGCTTTCTTT
- | TRBJ1-5 | once | TRBV7-2 | CASSFSGGMSNQPQHF | TGTGCCAGCAGCTTTAGTGGGGGAATGAGCAATCAGCCCCAGCATTTT
- | TRBJ1-4 | - | TRBV5-1 | CASSSMSATNEKLFF | TGCGCCAGCAGCTCGATGAGTGCAACTAATGAAAAACTGTTTTTT
- | TRBJ1-4 | - | TRBV2 | CASSASQGIGEKLFF | TGTGCCAGCAGCGCGTCTCAGGGAATTGGTGAAAAACTGTTTTTT
- | TRBJ1-3 | - | TRBV7-2 | CASSPGIGNTIYF | TGTGCCAGCAGCCCTGGGATCGGAAACACCATATATTTT
- | TRBJ1-1 | - | TRBV4-1 | CASSQEGTGFGALTEAFF | TGCGCCAGCAGCCAAGAGGGTACGGGATTCGGGGCCCTAACTGAAGCTTTCTTT
TRBD2 | TRBJ2-1 | - | TRBV7-6 | CASSFGLGKSNVNYNEQFF | TGTGCCAGCAGCTTCGGACTAGGGAAAAGCAACGTCAACTACAATGAGCAGTTCTTC
TRBD1 | TRBJ1-4 | - | TRBV7-2 | CASSPQTGGSEKLFF | TGTGCCAGCAGCCCCCAGACAGGGGGCAGTGAAAAACTGTTTTTT
- | TRBJ2-7 | - | TRBV7-6 | CASSLGPTTSYEQYF | TGTGCCAGCAGCTTAGGCCCGACTACCTCCTACGAGCAGTACTTC
TRBD2 | TRBJ2-2 | - | TRBV27 | CASSRPPGGRAGELFF | TGTGCCAGCAGTCGCCCCCCAGGTGGGAGGGCCGGGGAGCTGTTTTTT
- | TRBJ2-7 | - | TRBV18 | CASSPPETGPKRYF | TGTGCCAGCTCACCACCCGAGACAGGTCCTAAGCGGTACTTC